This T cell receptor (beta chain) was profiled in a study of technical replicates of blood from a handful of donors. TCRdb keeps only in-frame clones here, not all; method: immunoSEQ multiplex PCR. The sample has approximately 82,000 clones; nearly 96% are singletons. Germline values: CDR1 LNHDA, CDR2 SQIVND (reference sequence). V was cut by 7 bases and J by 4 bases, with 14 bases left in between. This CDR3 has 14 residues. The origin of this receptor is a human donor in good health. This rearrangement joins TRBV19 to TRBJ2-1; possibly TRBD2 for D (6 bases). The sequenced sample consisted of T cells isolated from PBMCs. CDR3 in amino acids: CASKAAGIYNEQFF. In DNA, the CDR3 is TGTGCCAGTAAAGCGGCGGGGATATACAATGAGCAGTTCTTC.